The clone carrying this T cell receptor (beta chain) was detected once. No antigen is known for it. V shed 0 bases and J shed 8 bases, with 16 bases lying between them. CDR1 MNHEY and CDR2 SVGAGI come from the germline V gene. This CDR3 is built from 15 residues. This sample was taken from a study of post-analysis software for immune sequencing data. As for the study in general: The cohort encompassed relapsing-remitting, secondary progressive and progressive-relapsing multiple sclerosis disease courses.

Tagging with unique molecular identifiers was a feature of the TCR beta cDNA libraries. Researchers reported around 510,000 cDNA molecules coming from approximately 1 to 10 million T cells. Using its own MiXCR run on the PCR reads, TCRdb lists one record per CDR3 protein. In the table there are some 800,000 distinct CDR3 sequences, about 45% of which are singletons. The study, taken as a whole, reports: Multiple sclerosis patients showed significantly lower normalized Chao1 diversity than controls did. There were about five TRBV segments more frequent in patients than controls, and TRBV5-6, TRBV5-1 and TRBV20-1 were among them.

The chain links TRBV6-5 to TRBJ1-2; possibly TRBD1 for D (6 bases). The TCR was taken from a girl aged 10 to 17 with multiple sclerosis. Sequencing was done on a sample of blood. The chain's CDR3 is CASSYSLIQGSGYTF. CDR3 sequence (DNA): TGTGCCAGCAGTTACTCGTTGATTCAGGGGAGCGGCTACACCTTC.